This section outlines one T cell receptor (beta chain) sequence together with its context. Its specificity is unknown. Profiling relied on immunoSEQ multiplex PCR, and the TCRdb table lists in-frame clones only, not all of them. The sample consists of about 680,000 clones, 89% of them appearing once. The data were taken from a study of Ad26.COV2.S vaccination and SARS-CoV-2 variants. Background on the study: Each vaccinee took Ad26.COV2.S intramuscularly, once or twice 56 days apart. Study-level points and caveats: Substantial response breadth was reportedly seen for spike-specific CD8+ and CD4+ T cells after vaccination.

Specified treatment: around 19 received Ad26.COV2.S at low or high dose, single or two shots; about 5 received placebo; per-sample allocation not given. The samples were gathered on day 63 after the first injection of vaccine or placebo. CDR3 length equals 16 residues. Per germline, CDR1 SNHLY and CDR2 FYNNEI. Trimming shortened V by 5 bases and J by 4 bases, and 15 bases separated the two germline ends. The source was peripheral blood, collected in a trial of Ad26.COV2.S vaccine versus placebo. The receptor's source is a person between 18 and 65 years old who received the Ad26.COV2.S COVID-19 vaccine or a placebo. The chain couples TRBV2 to TRBJ2-6; either TRBD1 or TRBD2 may fit D (5 bases each). In DNA, the CDR3 is TGTGCCAGCAGTAGGGACCAAGCTCTGGGGGCCAACGTCCTGACTTTC. It is translated as CASSRDQALGANVLTF.